Below, 7 T cell receptor beta chains from the same sample are listed, as sequenced in a study of shared T cell receptors in the human thymus (dated by TCRdb to the early 2020s). Library preparation was by the immunoSEQ multiplex PCR assay. TCRdb's version of the immuneACCESS table is confined to in-frame rearrangements and falls short of the full clone set. An unresolved V gene accounts for under half of the shortfall where checked; the remainder is of unknown origin. The sample table records under 850,000 clones; 88% of these occur just once. About 0.01% of the sample rests with the top ten. These data also featured in a second study, about human thymus T cells.

The sequenced sample consisted of thymocytes. Receptor source: a boy under two years old with a congenital heart defect. Donor details come from another sample of the same person, matched by shared clones.

CDR3 amino acids: CASSQDWAGISTDTQYF. The DNA for the CDR3 is TGCGCCAGCAGCCAAGATTGGGCGGGGATTAGCACAGATACGCAGTATTTT. The chain combines TRBV4-3 with TRBJ2-3; tentative D call: TRBD2 (6 bases). CDR3 length: 17 amino acids. Germline V lookup: CDR1 LGHNA, CDR2 YSLEER. Trimming left V 0 bases short and J 0 bases short, with 13 bases between.

The rearrangement links TRBV2 to TRBJ1-5; 8 nucleotides align to TRBD1. This CDR3 has 14 amino acids. CDR1 and CDR2 from the germline V gene are SNHLY and FYNNEI. V lost 7 bases, J lost 5 bases, and 7 bases stayed unmatched. The CDR3 bases are TGTGCCAGCACCTTTCGACAGGGGTATCAGCCCCAGCATTTT. Its translation is CASTFRQGYQPQHF.

The V gene is TRBV18, the J gene TRBJ1-2; 10 nucleotides align to TRBD1. Germline assignment: CDR1 KGHSH and CDR2 LQKENI. Germline trimming cut 3 bases from V and 2 bases from J; bases unmatched to any gene: 15. CDR3 length: 19 amino acids. The CDR3 here is CASSPSFGRAGQGNYGYTF. For the CDR3, the DNA is TGTGCCAGCTCACCTTCGTTCGGTCGGGCGGGACAGGGGAACTATGGCTACACCTTC.

This chain uses TRBV28 with TRBJ1-1; TRBD1 agrees at 8 bases. Trimming cost V 3 bases and J 0 bases; bases outside gene matches: 12. Germline V gene data show CDR1 as MDHEN and CDR2 as SYDVKM. The CDR3 covers 18 residues. CDR3 loop: CASSFPPSRGQMNTEAFF. For the CDR3, the DNA is TGTGCCAGCAGTTTTCCCCCCAGCAGGGGGCAAATGAACACTGAAGCTTTCTTT.

The genes are TRBV10-3 and TRBJ2-3, with TRBD2 matching 9 bases. CDR3 length: 17 residues. Germline trimming cut 3 bases from V and 2 bases from J; bases unmatched to any gene: 9. CDR1 ENHRY and CDR2 SYGVKD come from the germline V gene. The DNA of the CDR3 is TGTGCCATCAGTGACCAAGTAGCGGGAGCCCTCACAGATACGCAGTATTTT. Amino acid sequence: CAISDQVAGALTDTQYF.

The rearrangement links TRBV30 to TRBJ2-4, with TRBD1 matching 7 bases. This CDR3 contains 15 residues. CDR1 and CDR2 (germline): GTSNPN, SVGIG (reference sequence). V lost 1 base and J lost 2; bases outside the gene matches: 5. Here the CDR3 reads CAWSGQGGTKNIQYF. DNA of the CDR3: TGTGCCTGGAGTGGACAGGGTGGGACCAAAAACATTCAGTACTTC.

The rearrangement joins TRBV15 to TRBJ2-5; 7 positions match TRBD2. The CDR3 is 12 residues long. The junction had 3 bases not matched to a gene; V was cut back by 6 bases and J by 5 bases. CDR1 is LNHNV and CDR2 is YYDKDF in the germline V gene (reference sequence). In DNA form, the CDR3 reads TGTGCCACCAGTCCCGGGGGGGAGACCCAGTACTTC. It yields the protein CATSPGGETQYF.